The clone carrying this T cell receptor beta chain was seen at least ten times. Its antigen is still unknown. Stated time point: newly diagnosed GD, antithyroid drugs for less than 3 months. Extracted RNA from PBMCs served as the source of the TCR library. Graves' disease diagnosis was established per American Thyroid Association guidelines. The entry originates in a study of regulatory T cells in long-lasting Graves disease. Libraries of TCR beta came from iRepertoire HTBI primers plus Arm-PCR of CDR3 regions. TCRdb independently ran MiXCR on the multiplex PCR reads; one entry per CDR3 protein. The sample consists of about 200,000 distinct CDR3 sequences, approximately 20% of them appearing once. This CDR3 spans 15 amino acids. V was trimmed by 7 bases and J by 3 bases, leaving 18 bases between them. General study points: Rather than thyroid tissue, only peripheral blood underwent study. Persistent disease was characterized by preferential usage of TRBV28, TRBJ1-2 and TRBJ2-5.

The sequencing here drew on peripheral blood mononuclear cells (PBMCs), taken at new diagnosis, from a patient treated with antithyroid drugs. The rearrangement links TRBV12-3 or TRBV12-4 to TRBJ1-2, with D perhaps matching TRBD1 (5 bases). The origin of this receptor is a female donor with Graves disease. The CDR3 bases are TGTGCCAGCACCCAAGAGATGGGGCTGGACTATGGCTACACCTTC. Protein sequence: CASTQEMGLDYGYTF.